A single sample gave rise to the 2 T cell receptor beta chains below, sequenced in a study of hypomethylating agent response in myelodysplastic syndrome. Sequenced by immunoSEQ multiplex PCR; TCRdb stores in-frame clones only, minus some. Among about 5,000 clones listed, 83% were seen once. The source was bone marrow, collected before or after starting hypomethylating agent treatment for myelodysplastic syndrome (not recorded which). The receptors derive from a human donor with myelodysplastic syndrome.

The J gene is TRBJ2-1, the V gene TRBV29-1; 7 nucleotides agree with TRBD2. The CDR3 runs 14 residues. Germline lookup yields CDR1 SQVTM and CDR2 ANQGSEA. CDR3 in DNA: TGCAGTCATAGCGGGCTGGGGTCTTACAATGAGCAGTTCTTC. This sequence encodes CSHSGLGSYNEQFF.

The chain links TRBV30 to TRBJ1-2; D not certain. The germline V and J ends were trimmed by 0 bases and 12 bases, with 11 bases remaining between them. CDR3 length: 11 amino acids. CDR1 and CDR2 from the germline V gene are GTSNPN and SVGIG (reference sequence). Here the CDR3 reads CAWSVNSHNTF. The CDR3 bases are TGTGCCTGGAGTGTAAACAGCCACAACACCTTC.